This T cell receptor (beta chain) was profiled in a study of blood T cells in healthy people across ages (dated by TCRdb to the mid-2010s). The study in broad terms: Template switching captured roughly one uniquely barcoded TCR beta cDNA molecule per two T cells in model experiments. The donors were divided into four age groups: young (average about 16 years), middle-aged (about 39), aged (about 60) and long-lived (82). The study measured age-related changes in TCR beta repertoire diversity using deep sequencing normalized with unique cDNA molecular identifiers. The study analyzed two additional independent replicas of 1 million unique cDNA reads from the same blood draw for two donors, one aged 18 to 29 and one aged 80 or older. To avoid experimental bias, donors of different ages were distributed randomly across sequencing lanes. What the authors observed across the whole study: Because the CMV infection status of the donors was unknown, age-related changes in expanded clonotypes may potentially have been confounded. Compared with the aged group, the long-lived group had more naive CD4+ T cells, fewer expanded clones and increased TCR diversity, a pattern suggesting age selection. Bulk unsorted PBMC profiling prevented conclusive comparison of naive and antigen-experienced compartments. Observed TCR beta diversity per million T cells fell roughly linearly with age, and a significant reduction was already apparent by age about 36. Estimates of total diversity based on one million sequenced T cells were considered lower bounds and underestimates. There was a strong correlation between observed TCR beta diversity and the percentage of naive T cells measured by flow cytometry.

Systemically healthy Caucasian individuals from Russia, approximately 39 in total and aged roughly 6 to 100 years, were included as donors. Each donor gave roughly 9 milliliters of peripheral blood, drawn into EDTA-treated Vacutainer tubes. PBMCs were isolated by Ficoll-Paque density-gradient centrifugation, with at least 7 million obtained per sample. Trizol reagent was used to extract total RNA from PBMCs, with at least 6 micrograms per sample. The percentages of naive CD45RAhigh/CD27high T cells were determined by flow cytometry on a PBMC aliquot from every donor. With respect to this clonotype: Its antigen specificity is not known. The input lacks base qualities; no much larger clone sits a single base away.

Libraries were prepared through 5' RACE. A second roughly 7 to 11 cycle PCR used a sample-barcoded 5' primer and a J-beta primer mix. A template-switch 5' adaptor carrying 12 random nucleotides introduced a unique molecular identifier onto each TCR beta cDNA molecule. At least 2.5 million CDR3-containing paired-end reads were obtained from each sample. The Mint cDNA synthesis kit, primed by a TRBC-specific oligonucleotide, was used to synthesize first-strand cDNA from all RNA. After uracil-DNA glycosylase treatment, a first 18-cycle PCR used universal primers M1SS and BC2_uni_R on all cDNA. As for how the authors treated the data: For normalization, 1 million high-quality reads were randomly selected from each sample, with every read carrying a distinct molecular identifier. Reads with shared molecular identifiers were discarded instead of being binned into consensus sequences. CDR3 identification, clonotype clustering and error correction used MiTCR with a Q25 quality threshold and the strictest error-elimination algorithm. A nonparametric unseen species model with Euler transformation was used to estimate lower-bound total TCR beta diversity. TCRdb ran its own pipeline on the public reads, namely fastp trimming at Q25 and MiXCR clone calling, and kept in-frame beta chains. One record per CDR3 amino acid sequence lists the most common genes and DNA. The V and J calls were not made by the authors but by TCRdb's processing. The sample records some 1.8 million distinct CDR3 sequences, around 42% of which are singletons. The ten largest account for 20% to 25% of the sample.

Sequencing was done on a sample of blood. This TCR was recovered from a human donor in good health.

The nucleotide sequence is TGTGCCAGCAGCCAAGATACCCTCAGGTCAGGCGAGCAGTACTTC. It codes for CASSQDTLRSGEQYF. The rearranged segments are TRBV3-1 and TRBJ2-5; no D gene can be assigned with confidence. The DNA end favors TRBJ2-7, so the J call may be wrong. Sequences LGHDT (CDR1) and YNNKEL (CDR2) are obtained from the germline V gene (reference sequence). The CDR3 measures 15 amino acids from cysteine to phenylalanine. The only DNA kept is the CDR3, 45 bases in frame from the first base.